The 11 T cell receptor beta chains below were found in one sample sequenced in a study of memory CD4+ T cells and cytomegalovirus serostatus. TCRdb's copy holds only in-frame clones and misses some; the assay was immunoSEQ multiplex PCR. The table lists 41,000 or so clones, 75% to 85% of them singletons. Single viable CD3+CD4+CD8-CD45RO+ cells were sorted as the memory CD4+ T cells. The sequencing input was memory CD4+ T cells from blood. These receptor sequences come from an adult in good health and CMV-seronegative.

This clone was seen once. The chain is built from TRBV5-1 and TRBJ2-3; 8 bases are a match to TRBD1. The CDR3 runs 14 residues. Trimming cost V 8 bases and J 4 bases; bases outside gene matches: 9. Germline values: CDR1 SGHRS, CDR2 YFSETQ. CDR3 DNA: TGCGCCAGTCTACAGGGGGATAGGGCAGATACGCAGTATTTT. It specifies CASLQGDRADTQYF.

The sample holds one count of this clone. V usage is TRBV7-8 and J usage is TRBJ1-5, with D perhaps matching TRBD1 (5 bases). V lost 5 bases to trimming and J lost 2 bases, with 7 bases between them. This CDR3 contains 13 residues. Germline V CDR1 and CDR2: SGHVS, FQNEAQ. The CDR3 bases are TGTGCCAGCAGCGGGGACGGCAATCAGCCCCAGCATTTT. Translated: CASSGDGNQPQHF.

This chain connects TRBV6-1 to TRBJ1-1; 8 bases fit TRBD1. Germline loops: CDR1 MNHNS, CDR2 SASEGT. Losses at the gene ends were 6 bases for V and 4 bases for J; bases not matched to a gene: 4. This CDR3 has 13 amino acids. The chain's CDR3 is CASRVRGLTEAFF. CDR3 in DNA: TGTGCCAGCAGGGTCAGGGGGCTCACTGAAGCTTTCTTT.

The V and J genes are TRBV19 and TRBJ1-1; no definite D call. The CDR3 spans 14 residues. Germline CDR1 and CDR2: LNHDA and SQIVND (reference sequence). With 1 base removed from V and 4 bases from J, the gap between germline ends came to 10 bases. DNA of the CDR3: TGTGCCAGTAGTATAGCTAGCTGGCCCACTGAAGCTTTCTTT. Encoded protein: CASSIASWPTEAFF.

This chain's CDR3 is CASTDSGATGELFF. The CDR3 coding sequence is TGTGCCAGCACCGATAGCGGGGCGACCGGGGAGCTGTTTTTT. The V call is TRBV5-4, the J call TRBJ2-2, with 8 bases aligning to TRBD2. There are 14 residues in the CDR3. Germline V gene data show CDR1 as SGHNT and CDR2 as YYREEE (reference sequence). With 6 bases clipped from V and 5 bases from J, the junction kept 6 bases outside the gene matches.

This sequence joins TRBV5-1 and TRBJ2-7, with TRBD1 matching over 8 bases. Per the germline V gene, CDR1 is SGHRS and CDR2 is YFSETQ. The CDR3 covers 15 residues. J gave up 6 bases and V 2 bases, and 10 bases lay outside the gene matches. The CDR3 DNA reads TGCGCCAGCAGCTTAAACAGGGGGTATCTCGGCGAGCAGTACTTC. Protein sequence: CASSLNRGYLGEQYF. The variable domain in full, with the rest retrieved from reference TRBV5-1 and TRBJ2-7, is KAGVTQTPRYLIKTRGQQVTLSCSPISGHRSVSWYQQTPGQGLQFLFEYFSETQRNKGNFPGRFSGRQFSNSRSEMNVSTLELGDSALYLCASSLNRGYLGEQYFGPGTRLTVT.

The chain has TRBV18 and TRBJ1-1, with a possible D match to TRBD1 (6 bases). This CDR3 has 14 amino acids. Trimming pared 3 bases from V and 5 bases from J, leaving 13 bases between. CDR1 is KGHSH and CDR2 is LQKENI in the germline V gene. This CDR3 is CASSPGGARTEAFF. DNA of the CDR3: TGTGCCAGCTCACCCGGGGGCGCGAGGACTGAAGCTTTCTTT.

This CDR3 reads CASSLMRGGLETQYF. The CDR3 DNA follows: TGTGCCAGCAGCTTAATGCGGGGGGGCCTAGAGACCCAGTACTTC. The gene calls are TRBV7-3 and TRBJ2-5, with 9 bases aligning to TRBD2. The CDR3 is made up of 15 amino acids. Trimming took 1 base from V and 4 from J; bases not matched to a gene: 4. Per the germline V gene, CDR1 is SGHTA and CDR2 is FQGTGA.

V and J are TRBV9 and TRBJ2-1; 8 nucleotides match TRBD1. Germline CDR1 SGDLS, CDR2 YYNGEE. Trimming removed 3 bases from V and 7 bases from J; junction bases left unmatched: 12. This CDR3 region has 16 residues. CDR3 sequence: CASSARGTGGVNEQFF. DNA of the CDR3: TGTGCCAGCAGCGCCCGAGGGACAGGAGGTGTAAATGAGCAGTTCTTC.

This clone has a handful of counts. In DNA form, the CDR3 reads TGTGCCAGTCAATCGGGGAATAAGAATTCACCCCTCCACTTT. Protein: CASQSGNKNSPLHF. V and J are TRBV19 and TRBJ1-6, with unresolved D. The CDR3 covers 14 residues. Trimming removed 8 bases from V and 7 bases from J, with 15 bases in between. The germline V gene encodes CDR1 LNHDA and CDR2 SQIVND (reference sequence). Full variable domain (remainder filled in from reference TRBV19 and TRBJ1-6): DGGITQSPKYLFRKEGQNVTLSCEQNLNHDAMYWYRQDPGQGLRLIYYSQIVNDFQKGDIAEGYSVSREKKESFPLTVTSAQKNPTAFYLCASQSGNKNSPLHFGNGTRLTVT.

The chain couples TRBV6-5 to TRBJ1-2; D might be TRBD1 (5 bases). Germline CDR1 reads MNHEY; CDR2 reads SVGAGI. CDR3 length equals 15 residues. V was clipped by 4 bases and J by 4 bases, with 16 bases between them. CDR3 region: CASSFGDRDSYGYTF. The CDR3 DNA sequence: TGTGCCAGCAGTTTCGGGGACCGGGACTCCTATGGCTACACCTTC.